The next 7 T cell receptor beta chains were all read from a single sample in a study of blood T cell repertoires in COVID-19. Here immunoSEQ multiplex PCR was the method, and the copy in TCRdb shows in-frame clones only, minus some. The repertoire holds some 410,000 clones, with roughly 90% as singletons. The sample was PBMCs or T cells enriched from blood (not recorded which). These receptors were collected from a woman aged 25 to 39 with acute COVID-19.

This clone has a single count. The V and J genes are TRBV10-2 and TRBJ2-7; 8 bases are a match to TRBD2. Germline V gene sequence: CDR1 WSHSY, CDR2 SAAADI. Trimming at V came to 3 bases and at J to 5 bases, leaving 6 bases not matched to a gene. The CDR3 runs to 14 residues. CDR3 in amino acids: CASSEGLARDEQYF. The CDR3 DNA reads TGCGCCAGCAGTGAAGGACTAGCTAGGGACGAGCAGTACTTC.

The genes are TRBV5-4 and TRBJ2-7, with D unresolved. Looked up from germline, CDR1 is SGHNT and CDR2 is YYREEE (reference sequence). With 2 bases removed from V and 6 bases from J, the gap between germline ends came to 12 bases. The CDR3 has 13 residues. The CDR3 is CASSFQSASEQYF. The DNA of the CDR3 is TGTGCCAGCAGCTTTCAATCAGCGAGCGAGCAGTACTTC. Complete variable domain (other parts from reference TRBV5-4 and TRBJ2-7): ETGVTQSPTHLIKTRGQQVTLRCSSQSGHNTVSWYQQALGQGPQFIFQYYREEENGRGNFPPRFSGLQFPNYSSELNVNALELDDSALYLCASSFQSASEQYFGPGTRLTVT.

This sequence joins TRBV13 and TRBJ1-1; 7 nucleotides agree with TRBD1. This CDR3 has 14 amino acids. J lost 1 base, V lost 8 bases, and 7 bases had no gene match. The germline gives CDR1 PRHDT, CDR2 FYEKMQ (reference sequence). The DNA for the CDR3 is TGTGCCAGCGATCGACAGGGAGCGAACACTGAAGCTTTCTTT. It encodes CASDRQGANTEAFF.

The J gene is TRBJ1-1, the V gene TRBV18; TRBD1 matches 7 bases. V shed 2 bases and J 5 bases; nucleotides not matched to a gene: 8. Per germline, CDR1 KGHSH and CDR2 LQKENI. CDR3 length: 15 amino acids. The CDR3 loop is CASSPTGEGGTEAFF. The CDR3 nucleotides read TGTGCCAGCTCACCAACAGGGGAAGGGGGGACTGAAGCTTTCTTT. The full variable domain, in which reference TRBV18 and TRBJ1-1 provide the parts outside the CDR3, is NAGVMQNPRHLVRRRGQEARLRCSPMKGHSHVYWYRQLPEEGLKFMVYLQKENIIDESGMPKERFSAEFPKEGPSILRIQQVVRGDSAAYFCASSPTGEGGTEAFFGQGTRLTVV.

This clone was detected once. In nucleotides, the CDR3 is TGTGCCAGCAGCTTAGTTTCTGGACAGGGGCGACGGGAGACCCAGTACTTC. Translated: CASSLVSGQGRRETQYF. This rearrangement joins TRBV7-2 to TRBJ2-5; 9 bases map to TRBD1. Germline CDR1 is SGHTA and CDR2 is FQGNSA. The CDR3 spans 17 residues. V lost 1 base and J lost 5; bases outside the gene matches: 11.

This clone was counted between two and nine times. Other DNA sequences in the same sample also yield this CDR3. V and J are TRBV5-1 and TRBJ2-7; the D gene is possibly TRBD1 (7 bases). Germline CDR1 reads SGHRS; CDR2 reads YFSETQ. The CDR3 sequence is 15 residues long. Trimming removed 1 base from V and 2 bases from J, with 13 bases in between. CDR3 DNA sequence: TGCGCCAGCAGCTTGTCGCAGGGGGGAACCTACGAGCAGTACTTC. This sequence encodes CASSLSQGGTYEQYF.

The chain recombines TRBV4-2 with TRBJ1-1; no firm D call. Germline V CDR1 and CDR2: LGHNA, YNFKEQ. Trimming cost V 0 bases and J 1 base, with 9 bases left between them. This CDR3 comprises 15 residues. The DNA for the CDR3 is TGTGCCAGCAGCCAAGAAGCAGCGGGGAACACTGAAGCTTTCTTT. It encodes CASSQEAAGNTEAFF.